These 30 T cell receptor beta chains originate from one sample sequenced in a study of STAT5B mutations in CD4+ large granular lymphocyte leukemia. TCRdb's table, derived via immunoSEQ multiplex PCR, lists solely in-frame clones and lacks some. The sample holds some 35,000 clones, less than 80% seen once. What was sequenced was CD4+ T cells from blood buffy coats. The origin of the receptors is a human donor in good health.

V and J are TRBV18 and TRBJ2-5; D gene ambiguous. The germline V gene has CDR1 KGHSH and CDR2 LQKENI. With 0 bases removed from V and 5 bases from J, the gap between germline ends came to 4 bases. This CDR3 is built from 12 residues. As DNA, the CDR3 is TGTGCCAGCTCACCACCGTTTGAGACCCAGTACTTC. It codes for CASSPPFETQYF.

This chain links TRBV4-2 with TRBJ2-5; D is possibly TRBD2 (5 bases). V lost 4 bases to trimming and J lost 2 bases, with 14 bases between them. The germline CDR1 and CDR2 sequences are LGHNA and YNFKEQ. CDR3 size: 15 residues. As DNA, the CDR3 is TGTGCCAGCAGCCTCGGGGTCGGGTTGCAAGAGACCCAGTACTTC. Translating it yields CASSLGVGLQETQYF.

This CDR3 is CASRPGVAGDYNEQFF. The DNA for the CDR3 is TGTGCCAGCAGACCAGGGGTAGCGGGGGACTACAATGAGCAGTTCTTC. The rearrangement uses TRBV28 and TRBJ2-1; TRBD2 matches 9 bases. Germline lookup yields CDR1 MDHEN and CDR2 SYDVKM. The CDR3 is made up of 16 amino acids. The J segment lost 3 bases and the V segment lost 6 bases, leaving 9 bases of the junction unmatched.

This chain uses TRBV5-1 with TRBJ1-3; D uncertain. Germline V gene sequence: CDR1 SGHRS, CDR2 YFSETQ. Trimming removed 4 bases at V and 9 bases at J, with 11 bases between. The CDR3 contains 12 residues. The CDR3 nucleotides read TGCGCCAGCAGCCCTGGAGGTGGCACCATATATTTT. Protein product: CASSPGGGTIYF.

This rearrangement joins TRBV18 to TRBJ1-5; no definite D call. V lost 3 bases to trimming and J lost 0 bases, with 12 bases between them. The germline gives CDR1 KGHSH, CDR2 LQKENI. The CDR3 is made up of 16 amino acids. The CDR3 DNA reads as TGTGCCAGCTCACCTCGAAGGGTGGATAGCAATCAGCCCCAGCATTTT. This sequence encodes CASSPRRVDSNQPQHF.

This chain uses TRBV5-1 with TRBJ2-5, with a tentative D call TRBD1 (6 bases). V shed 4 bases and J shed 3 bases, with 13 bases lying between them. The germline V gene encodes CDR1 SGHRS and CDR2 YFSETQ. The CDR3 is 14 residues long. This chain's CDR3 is CASSPQGPEETQYF. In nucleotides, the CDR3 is TGCGCCAGCAGCCCCCAGGGGCCCGAAGAGACCCAGTACTTC.

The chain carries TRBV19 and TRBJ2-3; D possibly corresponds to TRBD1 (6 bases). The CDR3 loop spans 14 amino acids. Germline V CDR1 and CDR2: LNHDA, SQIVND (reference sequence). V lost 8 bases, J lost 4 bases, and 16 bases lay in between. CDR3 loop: CASGTIGLPDTQYF. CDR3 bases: TGTGCCAGTGGGACAATCGGCCTCCCAGATACGCAGTATTTT. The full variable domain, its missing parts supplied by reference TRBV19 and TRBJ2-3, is DGGITQSPKYLFRKEGQNVTLSCEQNLNHDAMYWYRQDPGQGLRLIYYSQIVNDFQKGDIAEGYSVSREKKESFPLTVTSAQKNPTAFYLCASGTIGLPDTQYFGPGTRLTVL.

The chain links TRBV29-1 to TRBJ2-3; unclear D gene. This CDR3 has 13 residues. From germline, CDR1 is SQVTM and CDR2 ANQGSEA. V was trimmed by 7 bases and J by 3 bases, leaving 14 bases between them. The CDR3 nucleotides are TGCAGCGCACGGCCCCCCCAGACAGATACGCAGTATTTT. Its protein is CSARPPQTDTQYF.

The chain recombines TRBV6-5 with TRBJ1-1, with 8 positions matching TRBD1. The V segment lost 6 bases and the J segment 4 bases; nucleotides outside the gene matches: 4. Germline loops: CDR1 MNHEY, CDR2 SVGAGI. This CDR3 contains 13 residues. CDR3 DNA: TGTGCCAGCAGAAGAACAGGGGGCACTGAAGCTTTCTTT. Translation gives CASRRTGGTEAFF.

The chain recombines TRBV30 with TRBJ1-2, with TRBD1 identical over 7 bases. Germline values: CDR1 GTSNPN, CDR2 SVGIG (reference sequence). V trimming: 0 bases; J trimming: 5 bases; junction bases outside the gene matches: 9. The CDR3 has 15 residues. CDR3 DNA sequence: TGTGCCTGGAGTGTACTTTCCGGGACAGTTTATGGCTACACCTTC. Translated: CAWSVLSGTVYGYTF.

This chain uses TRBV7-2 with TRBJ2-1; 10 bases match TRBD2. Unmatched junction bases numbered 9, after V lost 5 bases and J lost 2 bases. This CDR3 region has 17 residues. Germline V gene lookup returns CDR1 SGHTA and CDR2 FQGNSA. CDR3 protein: CASSPIGAGGAYNEQFF. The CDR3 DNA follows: TGTGCCAGCAGCCCCATAGGAGCGGGGGGGGCCTACAATGAGCAGTTCTTC.

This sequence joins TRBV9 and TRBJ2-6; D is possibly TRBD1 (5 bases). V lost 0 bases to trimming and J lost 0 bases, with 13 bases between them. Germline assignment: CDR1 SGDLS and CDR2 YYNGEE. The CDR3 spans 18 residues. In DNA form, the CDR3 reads TGTGCCAGCAGCGTAGACGGGCGCAGGGTCTCTGGGGCCAACGTCCTGACTTTC. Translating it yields CASSVDGRRVSGANVLTF. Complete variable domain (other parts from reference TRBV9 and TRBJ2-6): DSGVTQTPKHLITATGQRVTLRCSPRSGDLSVYWYQQSLDQGLQFLIQYYNGEERAKGNILERFSAQQFPDLHSELNLSSLELGDSALYFCASSVDGRRVSGANVLTFGAGSRLTVL.

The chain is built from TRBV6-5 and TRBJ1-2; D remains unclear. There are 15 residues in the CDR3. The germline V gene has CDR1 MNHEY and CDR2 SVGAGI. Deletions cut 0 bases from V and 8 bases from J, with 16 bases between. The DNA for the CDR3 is TGTGCCAGCAGTTACTCGACCGCCGTAAATGCCGGCTACACCTTC. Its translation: CASSYSTAVNAGYTF.

CDR3 nucleotides: TGTGCCAGCTGCGAGACAGGGAGATTTAACTATGGCTACACCTTC. Protein: CASCETGRFNYGYTF. The chain couples TRBV19 to TRBJ1-2; 7 bases are shared with TRBD1. Unmatched junction bases numbered 11, after V lost 9 bases and J lost 1 base. The CDR3 contains 15 residues. The V gene's germline CDR1 is LNHDA and CDR2 SQIVND (reference sequence).

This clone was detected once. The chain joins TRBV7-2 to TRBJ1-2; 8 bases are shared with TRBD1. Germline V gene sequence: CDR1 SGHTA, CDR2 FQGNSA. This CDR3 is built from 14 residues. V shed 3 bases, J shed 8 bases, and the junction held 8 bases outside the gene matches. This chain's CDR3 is CASSFSRQGLGYTF. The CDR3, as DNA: TGTGCCAGCAGCTTCAGCCGACAGGGGCTGGGCTACACCTTC.

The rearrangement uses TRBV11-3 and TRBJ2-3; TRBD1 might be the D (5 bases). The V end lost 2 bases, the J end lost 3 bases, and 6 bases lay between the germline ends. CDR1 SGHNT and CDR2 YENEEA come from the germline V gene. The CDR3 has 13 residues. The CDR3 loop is CASSLQGTDTQYF. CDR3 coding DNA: TGTGCCAGCAGCTTACAGGGTACAGATACGCAGTATTTT. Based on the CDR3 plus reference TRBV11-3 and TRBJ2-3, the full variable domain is EAGVVQSPRYKIIEKKQPVAFWCNPISGHNTLYWYLQNLGQGPELLIRYENEEAVDDSQLPKDRFSAERLKGVDSTLKIQPAELGDSAVYLCASSLQGTDTQYFGPGTRLTVL.

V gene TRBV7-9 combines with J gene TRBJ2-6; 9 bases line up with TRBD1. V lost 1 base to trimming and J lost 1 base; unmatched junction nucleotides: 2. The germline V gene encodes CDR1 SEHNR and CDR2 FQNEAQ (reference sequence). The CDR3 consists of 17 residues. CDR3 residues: CASSLGTGASGANVLTF. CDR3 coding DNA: TGTGCCAGCAGCTTAGGGACAGGGGCTTCTGGGGCCAACGTCCTGACTTTC. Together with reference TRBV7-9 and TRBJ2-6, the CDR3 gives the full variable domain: DTGVSQNPRHKITKRGQNVTFRCDPISEHNRLYWYRQTLGQGPEFLTYFQNEAQLEKSRLLSDRFSAERPKGSFSTLEIQRTEQGDSAMYLCASSLGTGASGANVLTFGAGSRLTVL.

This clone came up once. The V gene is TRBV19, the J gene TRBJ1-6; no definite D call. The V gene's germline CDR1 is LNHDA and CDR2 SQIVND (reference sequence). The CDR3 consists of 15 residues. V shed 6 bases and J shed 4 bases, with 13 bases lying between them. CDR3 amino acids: CASRARGAYNSPLHF. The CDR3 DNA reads TGTGCCAGTAGGGCCCGGGGAGCTTATAATTCACCCCTCCACTTT.

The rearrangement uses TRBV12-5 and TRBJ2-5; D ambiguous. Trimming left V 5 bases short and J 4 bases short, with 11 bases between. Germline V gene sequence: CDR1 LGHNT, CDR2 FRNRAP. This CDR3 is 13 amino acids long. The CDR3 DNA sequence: TGTGCTAGTGGTCCCCCGGCTGGAGAGACCCAGTACTTC. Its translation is CASGPPAGETQYF.

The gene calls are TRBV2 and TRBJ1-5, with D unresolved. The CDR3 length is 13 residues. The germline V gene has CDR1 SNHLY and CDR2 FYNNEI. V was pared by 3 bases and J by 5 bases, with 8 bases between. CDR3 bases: TGTGCCAGCAGTGAGGAGAAATATCAGCCCCAGCATTTT. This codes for CASSEEKYQPQHF.

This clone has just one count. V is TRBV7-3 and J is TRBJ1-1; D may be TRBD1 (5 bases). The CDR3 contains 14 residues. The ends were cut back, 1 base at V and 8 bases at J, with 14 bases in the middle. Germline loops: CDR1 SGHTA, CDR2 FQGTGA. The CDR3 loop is CASSLSDGDPEAFF. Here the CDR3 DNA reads TGTGCCAGCAGCTTAAGTGATGGGGACCCCGAAGCTTTCTTT.

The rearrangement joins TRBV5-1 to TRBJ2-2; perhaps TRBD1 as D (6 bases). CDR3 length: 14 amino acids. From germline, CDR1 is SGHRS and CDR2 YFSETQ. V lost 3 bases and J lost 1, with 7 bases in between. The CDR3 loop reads CASSWGQNTGELFF. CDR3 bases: TGCGCCAGCAGCTGGGGACAGAACACCGGGGAGCTGTTTTTT.

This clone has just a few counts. The CDR3 reads CAWSVAHEQYF. In DNA, the CDR3 is TGTGCCTGGAGTGTAGCCCACGAGCAGTACTTC. The chain is built from TRBV30 and TRBJ2-7, with no clear D. The V gene lost 0 bases and the J gene lost 5 bases, with 5 bases spanning the gap. Per the germline V gene, CDR1 is GTSNPN and CDR2 is SVGIG (reference sequence). The CDR3 consists of 11 residues. The full variable domain, rest sourced from reference TRBV30 and TRBJ2-7, is SQTIHQWPATLVQPVGSPLSLECTVEGTSNPNLYWYRQAAGRGLQLLFYSVGIGQISSEVPQNLSASRPQDRQFILSSKKLLLSDSGFYLCAWSVAHEQYFGPGTRLTVT.

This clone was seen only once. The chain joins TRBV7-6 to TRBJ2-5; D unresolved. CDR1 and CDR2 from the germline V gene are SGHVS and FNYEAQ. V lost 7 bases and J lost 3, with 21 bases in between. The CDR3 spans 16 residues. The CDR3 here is CASTKARRPWEETQYF. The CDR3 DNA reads TGTGCCAGCACGAAAGCCCGGCGGCCCTGGGAAGAGACCCAGTACTTC.

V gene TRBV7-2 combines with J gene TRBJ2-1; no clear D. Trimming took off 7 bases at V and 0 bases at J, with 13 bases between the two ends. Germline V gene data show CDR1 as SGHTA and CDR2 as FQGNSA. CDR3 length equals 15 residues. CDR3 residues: CASTPVSSSYNEQFF. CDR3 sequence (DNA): TGTGCCAGCACCCCTGTAAGCAGCTCCTACAATGAGCAGTTCTTC.

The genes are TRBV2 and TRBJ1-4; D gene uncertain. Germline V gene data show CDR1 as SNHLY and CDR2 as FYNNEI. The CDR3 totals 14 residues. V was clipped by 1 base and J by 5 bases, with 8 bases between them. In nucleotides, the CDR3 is TGTGCCAGCAGTGAAGACCCCCCGAATGAAAAACTGTTTTTT. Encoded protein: CASSEDPPNEKLFF. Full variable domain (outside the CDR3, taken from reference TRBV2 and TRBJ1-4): EPEVTQTPSHQVTQMGQEVILRCVPISNHLYFYWYRQILGQKVEFLVSFYNNEISEKSEIFDDQFSVERPDGSNFTLKIRSTKLEDSAMYFCASSEDPPNEKLFFGSGTQLSVL.

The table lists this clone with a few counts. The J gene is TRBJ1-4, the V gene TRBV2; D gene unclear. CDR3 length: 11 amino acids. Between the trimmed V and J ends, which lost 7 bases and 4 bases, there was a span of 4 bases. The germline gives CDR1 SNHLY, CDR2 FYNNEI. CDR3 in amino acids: CASIINEKLFF. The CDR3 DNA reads TGTGCCAGCATCATTAATGAAAAACTGTTTTTT.

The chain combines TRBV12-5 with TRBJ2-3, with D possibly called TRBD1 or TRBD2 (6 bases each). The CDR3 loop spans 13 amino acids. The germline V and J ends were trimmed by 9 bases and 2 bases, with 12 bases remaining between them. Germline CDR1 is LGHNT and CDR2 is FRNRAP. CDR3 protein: CASLWGATDTQYF. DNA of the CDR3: TGTGCTAGCCTGTGGGGGGCCACAGATACGCAGTATTTT.

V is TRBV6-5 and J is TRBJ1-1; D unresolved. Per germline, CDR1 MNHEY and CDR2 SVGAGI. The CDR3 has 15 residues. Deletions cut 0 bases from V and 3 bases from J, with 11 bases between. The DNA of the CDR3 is TGTGCCAGCAGTTACTCTTGGGGATGGGACACTGAAGCTTTCTTT. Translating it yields CASSYSWGWDTEAFF.

The CDR3 nucleotides read TGTGCCAGCAGCTCCCGACAGGGCGGTTTTAATGAAAAACTGTTTTTT. This gives the protein CASSSRQGGFNEKLFF. The gene calls are TRBV7-8 and TRBJ1-4; 7 bases agree with TRBD1. CDR1 and CDR2 (germline): SGHVS, FQNEAQ. Unmatched junction bases numbered 9, after V lost 4 bases and J lost 4 bases. CDR3 length: 16 residues.